Below, one TCR beta chain is given with its context. The CDR3 has 16 amino acids. CDR1 and CDR2 from the germline V gene are LGHNA and YSLEER. V was trimmed by 2 bases and J by 3 bases, leaving 13 bases between them. This table comes from immunoSEQ multiplex PCR, and its TCRdb copy is limited to in-frame clones, with some not included. The sample holds approximately 88,000 clones, 85% seen once. The sample is drawn from a study of blood T cell repertoires in COVID-19. The sequenced sample was peripheral blood. The rearrangement links TRBV4-3 to TRBJ2-2; no definite D call. This TCR came from a woman between 65 and 79 years old with acute or convalescent COVID-19. The CDR3: CASSQISYRDTGELFF. The CDR3, as DNA: TGCGCCAGCAGCCAAATATCTTACAGAGACACCGGGGAGCTGTTTTTT.